The clone carrying this T cell receptor beta chain was observed once. The entry originates in a study of blood T cell repertoires in COVID-19. Overall study context: Whether acute or convalescent, the COVID-19 samples came from the United States, Italy and Spain. Sample material is recorded as cDNA or gDNA derived from T cells, B-cell-depleted T cells, or PBMCs.

Germline V gene data show CDR1 as SGDLS and CDR2 as YYNGEE. The CDR3 is made up of 13 amino acids. The V gene lost 2 bases and the J gene lost 10 bases, with 10 bases spanning the gap. Original data processing: Amplification from reference gene primers served as the basis for estimated nucleated cell counts. Using immunoSEQ multiplex PCR, the repertoire was profiled, and TCRdb retains in-frame clones only, with some absent. V, J and clone size are those of that table, while D and trimming were read from the DNA. This sample yields 150,000 to 200,000 clones, of which 88% are seen a single time; around 2.3% belongs to the top ten.

Sequencing was performed on peripheral blood. This sequence joins TRBV9 and TRBJ1-6; D unclear. This TCR was recovered from a man in his 70s with active or convalescent COVID-19. Written as DNA, the CDR3 is TGTGCCAGCAGCGTCGGTAATTCATCACCCCTCCACTTT. Translated, it gives CASSVGNSSPLHF.